This T cell receptor (beta chain) was obtained from a study of vaccination effects on CD4 cells after COVID-19. Sequencing was preceded by expansion of antigen-specific CD4+ T cells with viral peptide pools in the ViraFEST assay. CD4+ T cell isolation took place after 10 days of culture. Participants were vaccinated with two doses of either the BNT162b2 or mRNA-1273 vaccine. Peptides at about 10 ug/ml and IL-2 at 9.5 to 10 IU/ml were added to more than 1.5 million PBMC per well. Half-medium exchanges with IL-2 medium took place on days 3 and 7. Details on this clone: What it recognizes is unknown.

Using immunoSEQ multiplex PCR, the repertoire was profiled, and TCRdb retains in-frame clones only, with some absent. The sample shows some 30,000 clones, 55% to 70% of them seen only once. Trimming cost V 4 bases and J 4 bases, with 14 bases left between them. Germline V CDR1 and CDR2: SGHDT, YYEEEE. This CDR3 comprises 14 residues. Whole-study results and caveats: There were few convalescent patients in the study and no early post-infection timepoints.

This chain uses TRBV5-6 with TRBJ1-2; D not resolved. The sequence was obtained from a human donor who received a COVID-19 vaccine. Sequencing was performed on CD4+ T cells from PBMCs cultured with SARS-CoV-2 spike peptides, taken after COVID-19 vaccination. CDR3 DNA sequence: TGTGCCAGCAGCCCGGAACGACTAAGCTATGGCTACACCTTC. This gives the protein CASSPERLSYGYTF.